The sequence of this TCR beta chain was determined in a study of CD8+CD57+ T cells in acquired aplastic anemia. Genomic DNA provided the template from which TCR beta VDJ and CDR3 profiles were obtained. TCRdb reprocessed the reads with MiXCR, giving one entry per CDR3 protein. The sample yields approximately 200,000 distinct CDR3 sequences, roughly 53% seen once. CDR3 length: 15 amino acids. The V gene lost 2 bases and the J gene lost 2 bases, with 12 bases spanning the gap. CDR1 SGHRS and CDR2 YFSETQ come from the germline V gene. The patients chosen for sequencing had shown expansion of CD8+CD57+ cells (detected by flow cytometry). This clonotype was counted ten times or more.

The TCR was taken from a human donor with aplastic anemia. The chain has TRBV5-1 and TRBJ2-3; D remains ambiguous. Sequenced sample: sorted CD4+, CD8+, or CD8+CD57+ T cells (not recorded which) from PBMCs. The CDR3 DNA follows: TGCGCCAGCAGCTTTGGGCAGGCTAACACAGATACGCAGTATTTT. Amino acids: CASSFGQANTDTQYF.